Detailed here is one TCR beta chain. The sample is drawn from a study of blood T cells in healthy people across ages. V dropped 5 bases and J dropped 3; count of bases not matched to a gene: 1. The CDR3 totals 12 residues. Germline CDR1 reads DFQATT; CDR2 reads SNEGSKA (reference sequence). Combining a sample-barcoded 5' primer with a J-beta primer mix, a second PCR ran for roughly 7 to 11 cycles. TCRdb fed the 5' RACE reads into MiXCR, producing one record per CDR3 protein. The sample lists around 1.5 million distinct CDR3 sequences; roughly 60% were seen once. J is TRBJ2-7 and V is TRBV20-1; 10 bases fit TRBD2. Sequencing used blood. The receptor comes from a man younger than 35 in good health. The CDR3 nucleotides read TGCAGTGCTCTAGCGGGAGACTACGAGCAGTACTTC. Its translation: CSALAGDYEQYF.